The entry that follows covers one T cell receptor beta chain sequence. Looked up from germline, CDR1 is MNHEY and CDR2 is SMNVEV (reference sequence). V was shortened by 2 bases and J by 7 bases, with 17 bases between the two germline ends. CDR3 size: 16 residues. These data are taken from a study of blood T cell repertoires in COVID-19. The wider study: Material from acute and convalescent COVID-19 was sourced from the United States, Italy and Spain. T cells, B-cell-depleted T cells, or PBMCs provided the cDNA or gDNA that served as material.

Original processing notes: For nucleated cells, counts were estimated from reference gene primer amplification. Produced via immunoSEQ multiplex PCR; TCRdb's table is partial and in-frame only. D and trimming come from the DNA, and the V and J calls and clone size come from that table. Among about 180,000 clones listed, just under 80% were seen once. Sequences were obtained from peripheral blood. The V gene is TRBV27, the J gene TRBJ2-2, with D tentatively TRBD2 (5 bases). The TCR originated in a man aged 65 to 85 with active or convalescent COVID-19. CDR3 DNA: TGTGCCAGCAGTTTACTCTCTCCTAGCAGGATCGGGGAGCTGTTTTTT. Translating gives CASSLLSPSRIGELFF.